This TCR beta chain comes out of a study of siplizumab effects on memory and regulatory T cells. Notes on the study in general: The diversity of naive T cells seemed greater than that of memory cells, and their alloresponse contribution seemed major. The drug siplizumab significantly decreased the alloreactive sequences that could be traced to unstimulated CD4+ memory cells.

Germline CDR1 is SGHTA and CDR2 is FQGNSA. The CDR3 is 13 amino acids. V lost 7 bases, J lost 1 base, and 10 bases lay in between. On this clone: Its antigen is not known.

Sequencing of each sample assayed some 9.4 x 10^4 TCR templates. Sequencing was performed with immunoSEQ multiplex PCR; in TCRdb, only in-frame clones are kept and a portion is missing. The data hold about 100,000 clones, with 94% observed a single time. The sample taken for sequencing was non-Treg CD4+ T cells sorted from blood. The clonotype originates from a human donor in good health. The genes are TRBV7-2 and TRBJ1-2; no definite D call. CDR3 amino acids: CASNTRNNYGYTF. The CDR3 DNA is TGTGCCAGCAACACCAGGAATAACTATGGCTACACCTTC.